This T cell receptor beta chain was sequenced for a study of OX40 agonist ivuxolimab in advanced cancers. Notes on the study in general: Partial responders receiving 0.1-3.0 mg/kg showed among the lowest clonal expansion. Part of the nonresponder group also had normalized T-cell clonal expansion that was low. The investigators did not determine what antigen specificity the expanded peripheral T cells had.

Germline CDR1 SGHRS, CDR2 YFSETQ. The trim removed 4 bases at V and 4 bases at J, leaving 9 bases unmatched. The CDR3 consists of 16 residues. In regard to this clone: The antigen is not known.

TCRdb's copy holds only in-frame clones and misses some; the assay was immunoSEQ multiplex PCR. Of roughly 62,000 clones listed, about 79% are singletons. The receptor comes from an adult with an advanced solid tumor such as melanoma, head and neck, liver or kidney cancer. Source: CD4+ or CD8+ T cells sorted from blood, taken in a trial of the OX40 agonist ivuxolimab. The rearrangement links TRBV5-1 to TRBJ2-2; 8 bases agree with TRBD1. The CDR3 spells CASSPGTGRRTGELFF. DNA of the CDR3: TGCGCCAGCAGCCCCGGGACAGGTCGGCGCACCGGGGAGCTGTTTTTT.